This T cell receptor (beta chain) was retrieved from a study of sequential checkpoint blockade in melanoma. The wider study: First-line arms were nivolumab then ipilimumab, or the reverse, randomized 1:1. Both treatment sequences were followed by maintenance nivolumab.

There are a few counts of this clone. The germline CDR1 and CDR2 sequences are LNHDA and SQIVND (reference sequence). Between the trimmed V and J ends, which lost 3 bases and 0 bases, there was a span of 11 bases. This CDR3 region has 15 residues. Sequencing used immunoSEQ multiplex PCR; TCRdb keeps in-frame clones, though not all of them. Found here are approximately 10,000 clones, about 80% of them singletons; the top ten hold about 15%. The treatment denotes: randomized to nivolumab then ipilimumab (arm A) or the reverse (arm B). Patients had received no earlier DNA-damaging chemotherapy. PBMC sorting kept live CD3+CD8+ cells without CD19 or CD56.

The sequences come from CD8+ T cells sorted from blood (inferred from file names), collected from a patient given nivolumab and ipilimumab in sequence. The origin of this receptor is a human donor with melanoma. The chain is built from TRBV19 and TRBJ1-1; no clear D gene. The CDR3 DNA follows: TGTGCCAGTAGTATTCCGGGGTACATGAACACTGAAGCTTTCTTT. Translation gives CASSIPGYMNTEAFF.